This T cell receptor beta chain emerged from a study of blood T cell repertoires in COVID-19 (dated by TCRdb to 2019 to 2021). Regarding the complete study: Collaborator samples came from the United States, Italy and Spain and covered acute and convalescent phases of COVID-19. The repertoires were released in a freely available public database intended as a resource for research on the immune response to SARS-CoV-2. Samples were obtained from the ongoing ImmuneRACE study (first 160 participants) and from over 1,000 subjects provided by 6 global collaborators. The material from the prospective study consisted of cDNA or gDNA derived from T cells, B-cell-depleted T cells, or PBMCs. Subjects who had been exposed to COVID-19, were actively infected with it, or had recovered from it provided the deeply sampled blood TCRbeta repertoires that made up the dataset. Where available, HLA class I and class II types were taken from metadata supplied by the sample provider and were not determined by assay-based typing. A de-identified subject ID, COVID-19 status, age in years and sex were almost always included in the sample metadata.

Study-level results and caveats: The amount of clinical and demographic metadata varied by source and participant and was provided uncurated.

As regards this clone: Its binding antigen is unknown. No much larger clonotype is one base removed from it; base qualities were not supplied.

Trimming removed 2 bases from V and 2 bases from J, leaving 14 bases between the germline ends. Measured from the cysteine to the phenylalanine, the CDR3 is 16 residues long. The sequence is cut down to CDR3 DNA, 48 bases in frame from base 1. Reading the germline V gene gives CDR1 SGHVS and CDR2 FQNEAQ. Collaborating institutions collected whole blood in K2EDTA tubes following their own protocols. For TCRbeta analysis, collaborators shipped samples as frozen whole blood, isolated PBMCs, or DNA extracted from either of those sample types. TCRbeta CDR3 regions were amplified from genomic DNA using the immunoSEQ Assay, a bias-controlled multiplex PCR. Turning to the authors' computational methods: Nucleated cell counts per sample were estimated from amplification of reference gene primers within the assay. To quantify the absolute abundance of each unique TCRbeta CDR3 rearrangement, sequence reads were collapsed and filtered. For each sample, productive Simpson clonality was calculated as the square root of Simpson's diversity index over productive rearrangements. This immuneACCESS table, as held by TCRdb, lists in-frame sequences with V and J called but not all clones. Of the missing ones, under half trace to an unresolved V gene in checked studies; the others have no known cause. V and J calls plus clone size are reproduced from that table; the DNA served to infer D and trimming. In all, the sample holds some 140,000 clones, and around 89% of those were seen once. The top ten clonotypes cover more than 15% of the sample.

This clonotype originated in a man aged 45-60 years with active or convalescent COVID-19. Recombination connected TRBV7-8 to TRBJ2-3, with the D gene not confidently named. What was sequenced was peripheral blood. The DNA reads as follows: TGTGCCAGCAGCTTACATCCACCCGGTTTCACAGATACGCAGTATTTT. This is translated as CASSLHPPGFTDTQYF.